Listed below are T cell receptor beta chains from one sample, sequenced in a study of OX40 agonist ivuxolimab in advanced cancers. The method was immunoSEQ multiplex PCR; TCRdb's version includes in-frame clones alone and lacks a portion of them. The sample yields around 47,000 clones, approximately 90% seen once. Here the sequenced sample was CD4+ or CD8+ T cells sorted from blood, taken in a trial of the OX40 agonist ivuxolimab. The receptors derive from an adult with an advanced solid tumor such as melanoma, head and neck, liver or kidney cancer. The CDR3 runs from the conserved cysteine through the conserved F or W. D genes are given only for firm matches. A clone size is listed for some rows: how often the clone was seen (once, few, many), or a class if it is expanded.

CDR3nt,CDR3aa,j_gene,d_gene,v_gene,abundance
TGTGCCAGCAGCTTGTCAGGAGGCATGGGGGAGCAGTACTTC,CASSLSGGMGEQYF,TRBJ2-7,NA,TRBV5-6,NA
TGTGCCAGCAGCGTAGGGACAGGGCGTCAAGAAGCTTTCTTT,CASSVGTGRQEAFF,TRBJ1-1,TRBD1,TRBV6-1,NA
TGCGCCAGCAGCCTGTGGGGACAGGGACAATCCACCGGGGAGCTGTTTTTT,CASSLWGQGQSTGELFF,TRBJ2-2,TRBD1,TRBV5-1,NA
TGTGCCAGCAGTCTATGGACTAGCGGGGGGTCTATCAATGAGCAGTTCTTC,CASSLWTSGGSINEQFF,TRBJ2-1,TRBD2,TRBV27,NA
TGTGCCAGCAGTGCCCTAGCGGGGGGCGGAGATACGCAGTATTTT,CASSALAGGGDTQYF,TRBJ2-3,TRBD2,TRBV6-4,medium-sized
TGCGCCAGCAGCTTGGAGCAGAGCACAGATACGCAGTATTTT,CASSLEQSTDTQYF,TRBJ2-3,NA,TRBV5-1,once
TGTGCCAGTAGTATGGGGACGGCCGCCTATGGCTACACCTTC,CASSMGTAAYGYTF,TRBJ1-2,NA,TRBV19,NA
TGTGCCACCAAGGGACTAGCGGGGGGGTATGAGCAGTTCTTC,CATKGLAGGYEQFF,TRBJ2-1,TRBD2,TRBV27,NA
TGTGCCAGTAGTATAGGGGGGAACGGCTACACCTTC,CASSIGGNGYTF,TRBJ1-2,NA,TRBV19,NA
TGTGCCTGGAGTATCACTGGACTAGCGGGGGAGACCCAGTACTTC,CAWSITGLAGETQYF,TRBJ2-5,TRBD2,TRBV30,NA
TGTGCCAGCTGCATGGTGGGACTGGGTTACAATGAGCAGTTCTTC,CASCMVGLGYNEQFF,TRBJ2-1,NA,TRBV13,NA
TGCAGCGTTGAAGATTCGACAGGGGAGGCCTACGAGCAGTACTTC,CSVEDSTGEAYEQYF,TRBJ2-7,TRBD1,TRBV29-1,NA
TGTGCCAGCAGCCGCTGGGGGGGTCCAGACGAGCAGTACTTC,CASSRWGGPDEQYF,TRBJ2-7,TRBD2,TRBV7-9,NA
TGCGCCAGCAGCCCTGGGACAGGGACTTACGAGCAGTACTTC,CASSPGTGTYEQYF,TRBJ2-7,TRBD1,TRBV4-3,NA